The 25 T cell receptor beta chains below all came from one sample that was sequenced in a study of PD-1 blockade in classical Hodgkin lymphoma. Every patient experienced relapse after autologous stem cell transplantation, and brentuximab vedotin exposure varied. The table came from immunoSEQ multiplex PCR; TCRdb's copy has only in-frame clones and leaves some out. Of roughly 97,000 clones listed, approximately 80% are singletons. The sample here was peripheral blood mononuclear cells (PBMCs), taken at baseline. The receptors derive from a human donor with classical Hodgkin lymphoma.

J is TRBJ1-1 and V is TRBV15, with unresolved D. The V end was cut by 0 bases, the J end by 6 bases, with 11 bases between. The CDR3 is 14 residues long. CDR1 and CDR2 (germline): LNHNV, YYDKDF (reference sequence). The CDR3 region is CATSRDRVPAEAFF. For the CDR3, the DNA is TGTGCCACCAGCAGAGATAGGGTCCCAGCTGAAGCTTTCTTT.

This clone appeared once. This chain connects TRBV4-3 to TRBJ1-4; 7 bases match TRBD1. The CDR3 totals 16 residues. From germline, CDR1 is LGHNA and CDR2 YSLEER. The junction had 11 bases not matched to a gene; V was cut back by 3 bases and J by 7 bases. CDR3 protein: CASSHQQGKLGEKLFF. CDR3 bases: TGCGCCAGCAGCCATCAACAGGGGAAGTTAGGTGAAAAACTGTTTTTT.

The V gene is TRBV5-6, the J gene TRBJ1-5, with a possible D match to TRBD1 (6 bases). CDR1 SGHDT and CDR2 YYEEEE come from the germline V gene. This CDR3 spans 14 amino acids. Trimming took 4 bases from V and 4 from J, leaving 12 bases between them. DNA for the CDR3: TGTGCCAGCAGCGGGGGCTTCTCGAATCAGCCCCAGCATTTT. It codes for CASSGGFSNQPQHF.

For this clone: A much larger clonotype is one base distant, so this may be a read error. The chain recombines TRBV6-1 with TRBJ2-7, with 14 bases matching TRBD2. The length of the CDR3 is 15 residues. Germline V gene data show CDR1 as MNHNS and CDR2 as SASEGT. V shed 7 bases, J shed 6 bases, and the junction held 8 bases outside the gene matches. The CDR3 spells CASTRTSGRHSEQYF. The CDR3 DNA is TGTGCCAGCACCCGGACTAGCGGGAGGCACAGCGAGCAGTACTTC.

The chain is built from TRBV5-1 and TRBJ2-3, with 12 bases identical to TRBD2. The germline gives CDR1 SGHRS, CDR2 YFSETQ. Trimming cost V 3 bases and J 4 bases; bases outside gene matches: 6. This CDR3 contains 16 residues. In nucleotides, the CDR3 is TGCGCCAGCAGCTCAACGACTAGCGGGAGTTCAGATACGCAGTATTTT. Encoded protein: CASSSTTSGSSDTQYF.

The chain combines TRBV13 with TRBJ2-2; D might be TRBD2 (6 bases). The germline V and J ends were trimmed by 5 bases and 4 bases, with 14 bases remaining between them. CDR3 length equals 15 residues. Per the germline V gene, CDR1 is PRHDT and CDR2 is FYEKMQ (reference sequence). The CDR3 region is CASSDTSSGTGELFF. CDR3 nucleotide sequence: TGTGCCAGCAGCGATACTAGCTCGGGCACCGGGGAGCTGTTTTTT.

CDR3 coding DNA: TGTGCCACCAGGACTAGCGGGAGCATGAACACCGGGGAGCTGTTTTTT. Translated: CATRTSGSMNTGELFF. The chain joins TRBV15 to TRBJ2-2, with 12 bases fitting TRBD2. Germline V gives CDR1 LNHNV, CDR2 YYDKDF (reference sequence). The CDR3 runs 16 residues. V gave up 6 bases and J gave up 1 base; unmatched junction bases: 3.

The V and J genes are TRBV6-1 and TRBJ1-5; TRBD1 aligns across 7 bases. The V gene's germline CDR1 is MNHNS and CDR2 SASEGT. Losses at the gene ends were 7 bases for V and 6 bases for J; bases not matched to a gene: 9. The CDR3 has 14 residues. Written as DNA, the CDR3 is TGTGCCAGCAATATAGACAGGGTTGTTCAGCCCCAGCATTTT. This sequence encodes CASNIDRVVQPQHF.

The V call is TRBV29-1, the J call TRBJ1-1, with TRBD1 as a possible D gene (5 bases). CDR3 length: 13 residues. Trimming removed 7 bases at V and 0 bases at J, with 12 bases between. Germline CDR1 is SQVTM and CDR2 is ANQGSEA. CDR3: CSALTDLNTEAFF. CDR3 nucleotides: TGCAGCGCCCTGACAGACTTGAACACTGAAGCTTTCTTT.

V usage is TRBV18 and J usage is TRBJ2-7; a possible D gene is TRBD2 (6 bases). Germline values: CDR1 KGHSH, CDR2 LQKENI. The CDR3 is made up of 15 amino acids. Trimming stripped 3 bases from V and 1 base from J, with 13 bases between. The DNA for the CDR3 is TGTGCCAGCTCACCTCGAGTAGCGGCTTCCTACGAGCAGTACTTC. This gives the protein CASSPRVAASYEQYF.

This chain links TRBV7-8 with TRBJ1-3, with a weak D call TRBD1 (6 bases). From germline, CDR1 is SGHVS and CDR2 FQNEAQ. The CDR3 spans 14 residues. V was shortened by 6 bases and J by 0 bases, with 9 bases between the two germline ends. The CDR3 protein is CASSLQGSGNTIYF. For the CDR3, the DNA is TGTGCCAGCAGTCTACAGGGCTCTGGAAACACCATATATTTT.

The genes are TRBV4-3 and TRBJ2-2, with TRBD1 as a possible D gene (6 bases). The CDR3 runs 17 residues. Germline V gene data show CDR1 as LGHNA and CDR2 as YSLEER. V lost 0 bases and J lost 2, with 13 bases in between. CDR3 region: CASSQEVARGNTGELFF. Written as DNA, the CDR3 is TGCGCCAGCAGCCAAGAAGTCGCCAGGGGTAACACCGGGGAGCTGTTTTTT.

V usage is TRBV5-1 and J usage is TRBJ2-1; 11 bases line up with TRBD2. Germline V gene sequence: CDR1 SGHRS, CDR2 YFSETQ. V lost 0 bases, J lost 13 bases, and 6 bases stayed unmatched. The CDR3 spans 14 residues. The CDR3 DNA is TGCGCCAGCAGCTTGGCCACTAGCGGGAGAGGCCAGTTCTTC. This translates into CASSLATSGRGQFF. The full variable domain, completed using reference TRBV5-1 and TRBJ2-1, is KAGVTQTPRYLIKTRGQQVTLSCSPISGHRSVSWYQQTPGQGLQFLFEYFSETQRNKGNFPGRFSGRQFSNSRSEMNVSTLELGDSALYLCASSLATSGRGQFFGPGTRLTVL.

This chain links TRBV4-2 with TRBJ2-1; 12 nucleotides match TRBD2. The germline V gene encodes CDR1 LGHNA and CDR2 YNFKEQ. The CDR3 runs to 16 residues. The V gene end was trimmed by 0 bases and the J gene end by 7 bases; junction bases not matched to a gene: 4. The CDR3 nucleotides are TGTGCCAGCAGCCAAGACCCTAGCGGGGGGGGGAATGAGCAGTTCTTC. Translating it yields CASSQDPSGGGNEQFF.

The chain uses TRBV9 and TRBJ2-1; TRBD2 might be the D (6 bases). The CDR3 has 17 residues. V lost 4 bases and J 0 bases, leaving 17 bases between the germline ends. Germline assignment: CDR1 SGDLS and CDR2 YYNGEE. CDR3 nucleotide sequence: TGTGCCAGCAGCATACTACCCGGAGGGCACTCCTACAATGAGCAGTTCTTC. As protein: CASSILPGGHSYNEQFF.

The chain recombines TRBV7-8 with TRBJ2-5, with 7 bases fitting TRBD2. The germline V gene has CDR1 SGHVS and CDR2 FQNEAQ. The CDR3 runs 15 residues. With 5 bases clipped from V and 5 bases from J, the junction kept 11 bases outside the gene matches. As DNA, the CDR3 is TGTGCCAGCAGCCCGAGCGGGATCTTCGATGAGACCCAGTACTTC. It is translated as CASSPSGIFDETQYF. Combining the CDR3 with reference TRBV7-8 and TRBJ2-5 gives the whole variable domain GAGVSQSPRYKVAKRGQDVALRCDPISGHVSLFWYQQALGQGPEFLTYFQNEAQLDKSGLPSDRFFAERPEGSVSTLKIQRTQQEDSAVYLCASSPSGIFDETQYFGPGTRLLVL.

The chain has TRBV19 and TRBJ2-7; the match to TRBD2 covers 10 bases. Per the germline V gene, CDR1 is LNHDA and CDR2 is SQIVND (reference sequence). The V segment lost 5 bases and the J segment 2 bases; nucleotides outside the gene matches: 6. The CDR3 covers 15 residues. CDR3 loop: CASSSRTSGPYEQYF. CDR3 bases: TGTGCCAGTAGTTCCCGGACTAGCGGCCCCTACGAGCAGTACTTC.

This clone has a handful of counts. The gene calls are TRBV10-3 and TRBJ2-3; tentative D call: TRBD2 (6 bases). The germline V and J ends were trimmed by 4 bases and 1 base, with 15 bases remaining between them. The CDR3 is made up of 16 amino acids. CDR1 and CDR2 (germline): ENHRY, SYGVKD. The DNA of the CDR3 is TGTGCCATCAGTGGGAGTCTAGCGCGGGGCACAGATACGCAGTATTTT. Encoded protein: CAISGSLARGTDTQYF.

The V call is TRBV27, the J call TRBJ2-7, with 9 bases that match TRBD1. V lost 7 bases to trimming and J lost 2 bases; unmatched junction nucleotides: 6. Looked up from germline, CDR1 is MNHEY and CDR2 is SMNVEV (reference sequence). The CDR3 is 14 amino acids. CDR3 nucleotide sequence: TGTGCCAGCAAGGGACAGGGAGAGACCTACGAGCAGTACTTC. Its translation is CASKGQGETYEQYF.

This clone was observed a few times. The CDR3 loop is CASSLHRDGEAFF. In DNA, the CDR3 is TGTGCCAGCAGCCTCCACAGGGATGGTGAAGCTTTCTTT. The chain joins TRBV14 to TRBJ1-1, with D maybe TRBD1 (6 bases). Germline CDR1 is SGHDN and CDR2 is FVKESK. V was pared by 4 bases and J by 7 bases, with 13 bases between. The CDR3 loop spans 13 amino acids.

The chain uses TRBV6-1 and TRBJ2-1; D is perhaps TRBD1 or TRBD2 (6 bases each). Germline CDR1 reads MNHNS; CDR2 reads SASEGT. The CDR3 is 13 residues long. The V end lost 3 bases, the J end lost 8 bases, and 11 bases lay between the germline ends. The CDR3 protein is CASSEGGLDEQFF. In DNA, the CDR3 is TGTGCCAGCAGTGAGGGGGGCTTGGATGAGCAGTTCTTC.

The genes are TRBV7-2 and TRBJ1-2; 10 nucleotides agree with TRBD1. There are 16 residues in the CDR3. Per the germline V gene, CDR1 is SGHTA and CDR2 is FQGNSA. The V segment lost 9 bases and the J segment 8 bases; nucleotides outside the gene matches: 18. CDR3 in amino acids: CARDGTGVAKRLGYTF. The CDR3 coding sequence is TGTGCCAGGGACGGGACAGGGGTAGCAAAGAGGCTAGGCTACACCTTC.

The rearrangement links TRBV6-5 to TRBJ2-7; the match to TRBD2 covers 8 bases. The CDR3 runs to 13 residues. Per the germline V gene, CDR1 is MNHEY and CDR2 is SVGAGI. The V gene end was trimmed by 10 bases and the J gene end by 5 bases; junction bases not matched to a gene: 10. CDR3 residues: CATRLAGPHEQYF. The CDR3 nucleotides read TGTGCCACCAGATTAGCGGGACCCCACGAGCAGTACTTC.

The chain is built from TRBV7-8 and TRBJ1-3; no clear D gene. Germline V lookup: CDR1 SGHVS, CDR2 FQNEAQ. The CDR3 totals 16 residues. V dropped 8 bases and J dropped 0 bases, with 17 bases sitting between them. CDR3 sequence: CASAPLNRGSGNTIYF. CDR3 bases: TGTGCCAGCGCCCCCCTGAACCGGGGCTCTGGAAACACCATATATTTT.

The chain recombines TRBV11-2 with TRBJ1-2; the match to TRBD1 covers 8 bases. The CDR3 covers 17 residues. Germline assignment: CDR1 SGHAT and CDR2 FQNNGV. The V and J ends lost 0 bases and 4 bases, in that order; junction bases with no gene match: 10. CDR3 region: CASSLDAGQETIYGYTF. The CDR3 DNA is TGTGCCAGCAGCTTAGATGCGGGACAGGAGACTATCTATGGCTACACCTTC.